These 23 T cell receptor beta chains share one sample of origin, sequenced in a study of CD8+CD57+ T cells in acquired aplastic anemia. Previously, flow cytometry had revealed CD8+CD57+ cell expansion in the patients chosen for sequencing. Profiling that covered TCR beta VDJ and CDR3 relied on genomic DNA as its template. TCRdb analysed the reads with MiXCR anew, one entry per CDR3 protein. The sample lists approximately 300,000 distinct CDR3 sequences, around three fifths occurring once. The source material was sorted CD4+, CD8+, or CD8+CD57+ T cells (not recorded which) from PBMCs. These receptors all come from a human donor with aplastic anemia.

V gene TRBV12-3 or TRBV12-4 combines with J gene TRBJ1-2; 7 positions agree with TRBD1. The CDR3 totals 13 residues. V shed 6 bases, J shed 8 bases, and the junction held 9 bases outside the gene matches. DNA for the CDR3: TGTGCCAGCAGCTACGGACAGGCACGGGGCTACACCTTC. Residues: CASSYGQARGYTF.

There are many counts of this clonotype. V usage is TRBV20-1 and J usage is TRBJ1-6; 8 bases line up with TRBD1. This CDR3 spans 10 amino acids. After removal of 5 bases from V and 14 bases from J, the junction contained 2 bases not matched to a gene. Germline V gene sequence: CDR1 DFQATT, CDR2 SNEGSKA (reference sequence). CDR3 sequence reads: CSARDRTLHF. The CDR3 DNA reads TGCAGTGCTCGGGACAGGACCCTCCACTTT.

The chain has TRBV20-1 and TRBJ2-3; D gene ambiguous. The ends were cut back, 5 bases at V and 4 bases at J, with 7 bases in the middle. Germline CDR1 reads DFQATT; CDR2 reads SNEGSKA (reference sequence). The CDR3 has 11 amino acids. In nucleotides, the CDR3 is TGCAGTGCTCGACTTTCAGATACGCAGTATTTT. This encodes CSARLSDTQYF.

This clonotype is a singleton in its sample. V is TRBV12-3 or TRBV12-4 and J is TRBJ2-3; 9 bases match TRBD2. The CDR3 contains 13 residues. Trimming took 6 bases from V and 6 from J; bases not matched to a gene: 4. The CDR3 loop reads CASRQSGGDTQYF. CDR3 in DNA: TGTGCCAGCAGACAGAGCGGGGGGGATACGCAGTATTTT.

The chain combines TRBV5-1 with TRBJ1-4; D is ambiguous. Germline V CDR1 and CDR2: SGHRS, YFSETQ. The CDR3 runs to 13 residues. Trimming took 0 bases from V and 3 from J, leaving 3 bases between them. CDR3 bases: TGCGCCAGCAGCTTGGAGGCTAATGAAAAACTGTTTTTT. Translated: CASSLEANEKLFF.

CDR3 bases: TGTGCCAGCAGCTCCATCCAAGGCGACGAGCAGTACTTC. It yields the protein CASSSIQGDEQYF. The V call is TRBV7-6, the J call TRBJ2-7; no definite D call. CDR3 length equals 13 residues. Germline V lookup: CDR1 SGHVS, CDR2 FNYEAQ. The V end lost 4 bases, the J end lost 5 bases, and 12 bases lay between the germline ends.

This sequence joins TRBV7-2 and TRBJ1-2; D gene ambiguous. With 1 base removed from V and 3 bases from J, the gap between germline ends came to 9 bases. CDR3 length: 14 residues. CDR1 is SGHTA, CDR2 FQGNSA, per germline. The CDR3 is CASSLVPTDYGYTF. CDR3 coding DNA: TGTGCCAGCAGCTTAGTCCCAACTGACTATGGCTACACCTTC.

V gene TRBV10-1 combines with J gene TRBJ2-1; D possibly uses TRBD1 or TRBD2 (5 bases each). Per germline, CDR1 WNHNN and CDR2 SYGVQD (reference sequence). Deletions cut 5 bases from V and 9 bases from J, with 17 bases between. CDR3 length equals 14 residues. The chain's CDR3 is CASSKGTLFGEQFF. CDR3 DNA: TGCGCCAGCAGTAAAGGGACCCTCTTCGGTGAGCAGTTCTTC.

This clonotype was seen many times. The chain recombines TRBV12-3 or TRBV12-4 with TRBJ1-1; TRBD1 might be the D (5 bases). V was shortened by 3 bases and J by 5 bases, with 16 bases between the two germline ends. The CDR3 totals 15 residues. This CDR3 is CASSFHSDRATEAFF. The CDR3 bases are TGTGCCAGCAGTTTCCACTCAGACAGAGCGACTGAAGCTTTCTTT.

A note on this clonotype: A read error is possible here, since a much larger clone lies one base away. The chain has TRBV19 and TRBJ2-4; D is undetermined. Germline V lookup: CDR1 LNHDA, CDR2 SQIVND (reference sequence). The CDR3 is 11 amino acids. The CDR3 protein is CASSMGNTQYF. The DNA of the CDR3 is TGTGCCAGTAGTATGGGTAACACTCAGTACTTC.

This sequence joins TRBV10-3 and TRBJ1-3; D is uncertain. This CDR3 region has 15 residues. Germline V gene data show CDR1 as ENHRY and CDR2 as SYGVKD. The ends were cut back, 7 bases at V and 0 bases at J, with 13 bases in the middle. CDR3 sequence: CAITSGKSSGNTIYF. CDR3 coding DNA: TGTGCCATCACCTCCGGGAAGAGCTCTGGAAACACCATATATTTT.

Here the CDR3 reads CASSSQRGPNSPLHF. Written as DNA, the CDR3 is TGTGCCAGCAGCTCGCAACGTGGACCTAATTCACCCCTCCACTTT. J is TRBJ1-6 and V is TRBV7-8; the D is unclear. In germline, CDR1 is SGHVS, CDR2 FQNEAQ. This CDR3 is 15 amino acids long. Trimming left V 4 bases short and J 6 bases short, with 13 bases between.

The chain has TRBV20-1 and TRBJ2-7; 7 bases are shared with TRBD2. The germline V gene has CDR1 DFQATT and CDR2 SNEGSKA (reference sequence). V dropped 4 bases and J dropped 0; count of bases not matched to a gene: 12. The CDR3 runs to 16 residues. CDR3 in DNA: TGCAGTGCTACGGGGAGGGGCGGGAGCAGCTCCTACGAGCAGTACTTC. Its translation is CSATGRGGSSSYEQYF.

This chain uses TRBV7-2 with TRBJ2-1, with 7 bases fitting TRBD1. The CDR3 is made up of 14 amino acids. From germline, CDR1 is SGHTA and CDR2 FQGNSA. J was trimmed by 6 bases and V by 8 bases; bases with no gene match: 10. The CDR3 region is CASGRRTGANEQFF. The CDR3, as DNA: TGTGCCAGCGGCCGGAGGACAGGCGCCAATGAGCAGTTCTTC. Drawing the rest from reference TRBV7-2 and TRBJ2-1, the complete variable domain is GAGVSQSPSNKVTEKGKDVELRCDPISGHTALYWYRQSLGQGLEFLIYFQGNSAPDKSGLPSDRFSAERTGGSVSTLTIQRTQQEDSAVYLCASGRRTGANEQFFGPGTRLTVL.

The chain combines TRBV29-1 with TRBJ2-7, with D perhaps TRBD1 (6 bases). From germline, CDR1 is SQVTM and CDR2 ANQGSEA. This CDR3 is 13 amino acids long. Deletions cut 4 bases from V and 2 bases from J, with 12 bases between. This CDR3 is CSVAWDKPYEQYF. The CDR3, as DNA: TGCAGCGTTGCCTGGGACAAACCCTACGAGCAGTACTTC.

The sample holds a few counts of this clonotype. The rearrangement links TRBV6-6 to TRBJ1-1, with 10 bases lining up with TRBD1. V dropped 4 bases and J dropped 5; count of bases not matched to a gene: 13. The germline V gene encodes CDR1 MNHNY and CDR2 SVGAGI (reference sequence). The CDR3 is made up of 17 amino acids. This CDR3 reads CASSFRGTGVGSTEAFF. The CDR3 nucleotides are TGTGCCAGCAGTTTTCGCGGGACAGGGGTCGGGAGTACTGAAGCTTTCTTT.

This clonotype was picked up a small number of times. The chain is built from TRBV7-2 and TRBJ2-7, with TRBD2 identical over 11 bases. The V and J ends lost 4 bases and 2 bases, in that order; junction bases with no gene match: 7. Per germline, CDR1 SGHTA and CDR2 FQGNSA. The length of the CDR3 is 16 residues. CDR3 protein: CASSSQLAGAPYEQYF. The CDR3 DNA reads TGTGCCAGCAGCTCGCAACTAGCGGGGGCCCCCTACGAGCAGTACTTC.

This sequence joins TRBV2 and TRBJ1-6; D is uncertain. Germline values: CDR1 SNHLY, CDR2 FYNNEI. V was cut by 0 bases and J by 0 bases, with 6 bases left in between. This CDR3 has 16 amino acids. Written as DNA, the CDR3 is TGTGCCAGCAGTGAAGCTGAGATCTCCTATAATTCACCCCTCCACTTT. Protein sequence: CASSEAEISYNSPLHF.

This clonotype was observed at least ten times. CDR3 region: CASSFKTSWTKETQYF. CDR3 DNA: TGTGCCAGCAGCTTTAAGACTTCCTGGACTAAAGAGACCCAGTACTTC. The chain links TRBV5-8 to TRBJ2-5; the D gene is possibly TRBD2 (6 bases). The germline CDR1 and CDR2 sequences are SGHTS and YDEGEE. CDR3 length: 16 amino acids. V shed 2 bases and J shed 3 bases, with 17 bases lying between them.

The V call is TRBV20-1, the J call TRBJ1-1; D unresolved. The germline V gene encodes CDR1 DFQATT and CDR2 SNEGSKA (reference sequence). This CDR3 spans 13 amino acids. CDR3 nucleotide sequence: TGCGGAGCTAGAGATCACAGGAACACTGAAGCTTTCTTT. Residues: CGARDHRNTEAFF.

J is TRBJ2-5 and V is TRBV7-6; 14 bases map to TRBD2. Germline loops: CDR1 SGHVS, CDR2 FNYEAQ. The junction had 7 bases not matched to a gene; V was cut back by 5 bases and J by 5 bases. This CDR3 spans 16 amino acids. The CDR3 DNA reads as TGTGCCAGCAGCACGGGACTAGCGGGAGTTTTTGAGACCCAGTACTTC. Translated: CASSTGLAGVFETQYF.

The chain uses TRBV10-1 and TRBJ2-7; 7 bases are shared with TRBD2. In germline, CDR1 is WNHNN, CDR2 SYGVQD (reference sequence). Trimming took 2 bases from V and 3 from J; bases not matched to a gene: 7. This CDR3 has 15 residues. CDR3 nucleotides: TGCGCCAGCAGTGAGCTGGCTAGCGGCCACTACGAGCAGTACTTC. Its translation: CASSELASGHYEQYF.

This clonotype was found many times. The rearrangement joins TRBV18 to TRBJ2-7; no clear D gene. The V gene lost 3 bases and the J gene lost 2 bases, with 8 bases spanning the gap. The CDR3 is made up of 13 amino acids. From germline, CDR1 is KGHSH and CDR2 LQKENI. The CDR3 reads CASSPENTYEQYF. The CDR3 DNA reads as TGTGCCAGCTCACCCGAGAATACCTACGAGCAGTACTTC.